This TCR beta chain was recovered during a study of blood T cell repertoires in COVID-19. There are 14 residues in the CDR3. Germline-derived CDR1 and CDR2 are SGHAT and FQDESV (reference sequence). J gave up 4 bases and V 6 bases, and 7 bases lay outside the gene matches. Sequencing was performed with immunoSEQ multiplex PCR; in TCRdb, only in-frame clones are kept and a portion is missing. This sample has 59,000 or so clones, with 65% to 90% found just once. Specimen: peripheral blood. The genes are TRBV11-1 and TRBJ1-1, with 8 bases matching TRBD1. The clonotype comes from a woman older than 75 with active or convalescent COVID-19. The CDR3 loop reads CASRIQGAVTEAFF. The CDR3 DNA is TGTGCCAGCAGAATCCAGGGGGCCGTCACTGAAGCTTTCTTT. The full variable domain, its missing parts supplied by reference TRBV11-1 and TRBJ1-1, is EAEVAQSPRYKITEKSQAVAFWCDPISGHATLYWYRQILGQGPELLVQFQDESVVDDSQLPKDRFSAERLKGVDSTLKIQPAELGDSAMYLCASRIQGAVTEAFFGQGTRLTVV.